This paragraph covers one T cell receptor beta chain sequence. The antigen remains undetermined. This entry comes from a study of STAT5B mutations in CD4+ large granular lymphocyte leukemia. Study-wide background: Among healthy controls, a particular HLA allele went with more CDR3 'QG' motifs. Findings and caveats of the study: TRBV06-family usage was enriched in top patient clones (8/27) versus controls (2/35). About a quarter of private leukemic clonotypes occurred rarely in other patients' non-leukemic repertoires.

The CDR3 has 13 amino acids. Germline assignment: CDR1 GTSNPN and CDR2 SVGIG (reference sequence). With 7 bases removed from V and 1 base from J, the gap between germline ends came to 11 bases. The repertoire was sequenced with immunoSEQ multiplex PCR; TCRdb's copy has only in-frame clones and lacks some. Of approximately 20,000 clones in the sample, 70% to 85% are singletons; the top ten hold less than 15%. Sequencing was done on a sample of CD4+ T cells from blood buffy coats. V is TRBV30 and J is TRBJ2-1, with D perhaps being TRBD1 or TRBD2 (5 bases each). The origin of this receptor is a human donor in good health. In DNA, the CDR3 is TGTGCCTTATCCGGGACGTCCTACAATGAGCAGTTCTTC. Amino acid sequence: CALSGTSYNEQFF.